This T cell receptor (beta chain) was identified during a study of blood T cells in healthy people across ages. For the second PCR, which ran for about 7 to 12 cycles, a sample-barcoded 5' primer and a J-beta primer mix were used. TCRdb re-analysed the 5' RACE reads in MiXCR, keeping a single row per CDR3 protein. Found here are roughly 800,000 distinct CDR3 sequences, roughly 60% of them singletons; the top ten hold approximately 23%. Comments on this clonotype: One end of the junction does not line up with germline, which may come from a read error.

Donor samples were obtained from healthy Caucasian individuals from Russia, aged 6 to 90. Per germline, CDR1 DFQATT and CDR2 SNEGSKA (reference sequence). The CDR3 covers 13 residues. The receptor was isolated from a man aged 25-45 years in good health. Input material: blood. This chain connects TRBV20-1 to TRBJ2-5, with D possibly matching TRBD1 (5 bases). The CDR3 DNA reads as TGCAGTGCTAGTCCGACAGCGAAAGAGATCCAGTACTTC. Translating it yields CSASPTAKEIQYF.